This T cell receptor beta chain was sequenced for a study of post-analysis software for immune sequencing data. Whole-study results and caveats: Elevated frequency relative to controls characterized 4 or 5 TRBV segments in patients, TRBV5-6, TRBV5-1 and TRBV20-1 among them.

On this clonotype itself: Its matching antigen is unknown.

The library was made from cDNA and included unique molecular identifiers. TCRdb reanalysed the PCR reads using MiXCR and keeps one entry per CDR3 protein. The data contain about 620,000 distinct CDR3 sequences, roughly 47% of them seen just once; the ten biggest clones take up around 1.7%. The germline CDR1 and CDR2 sequences are SGHRS and YFSETQ. The V segment lost 4 bases and the J segment 2 bases; nucleotides outside the gene matches: 4. This CDR3 region has 14 residues. Sequences were obtained from blood. V is TRBV5-1 and J is TRBJ1-2; 8 nucleotides align to TRBD1. The source is a girl aged 10 to 17 with multiple sclerosis. As DNA, the CDR3 is TGCGCCAGCAGCGATCGGACAGGGAACTATGGCTACACCTTC. This gives the protein CASSDRTGNYGYTF.